This TCR beta chain was observed in a study of HIV-infected children after antiretroviral therapy interruption. The wider study: Interruption group median age around 10 years; continuous group about 8 years. Overall study findings and caveats: Naive CD4+ sequences overlapped less between time points once interruption began.

From germline, CDR1 is LNHDA and CDR2 SQIVND (reference sequence). The CDR3 sequence is 11 residues long. Between the trimmed V and J ends, which lost 1 base and 10 bases, there was a span of 5 bases. Treatment indicated: PENTA 11 planned treatment interruption arm or continuous ART arm. This clonotype was observed at least ten times. Its antigen is as yet unknown. RNA-based 3' RACE libraries used unique molecular identifiers. A single record per CDR3 protein comes from TCRdb applying MiXCR to the 3' RACE reads. The sample holds approximately 96,000 distinct CDR3 sequences; about 6.9% are singletons and the top ten take approximately 1.2%.

The source of this sequence is a pool of human donors with HIV. The chain recombines TRBV19 with TRBJ2-1, with D unclear. Material: CD45RA+ CD4+ T cells from PBMCs, pooled from several time points, obtained from a donor given antiretroviral therapy, either interrupted or continuous. Subset defined: naive CD4+ CD45RA+ CD45RO- T cells. In nucleotides, the CDR3 is TGTGCCAGTAGTATAGGGGCGGAGCAGTTCTTC. Amino acid sequence: CASSIGAEQFF.